The rows below give T cell receptor beta chains drawn from one sample of a study of tumor-infiltrating lymphocytes in primary liver carcinoma. TCRdb used MiXCR to reprocess the multiplex PCR reads, holding one entry per CDR3 protein. The profile shows about 64,000 distinct CDR3 sequences, about 71% of them singletons. Sequencing was carried out using liver tumor tissue from sampling region 4. Receptor source: a man between 35 and 55 years old with primary liver carcinoma and hepatitis B virus infection. The CDR3 runs from the conserved cysteine through the conserved F or W. Fields, in order: D gene, J gene, clone size, V gene, CDR3 DNA, CDR3 protein. The D gene is left open where the match is weak. Rows may omit the clone size; those that give it use once, few, many or a size class.

>NA|TRBJ2-3|NA|TRBV11-2
TGTGCCTGCAGCATGTTACAGGGTCGGCGAGATACGCAGTATTTT
CACSMLQGRRDTQYF
>NA|TRBJ1-1|few|TRBV6-5
TGTGTCAACAGTACTCCAAGGTTTAACACTGAAGCTTTCTTT
CVNSTPRFNTEAFF
>NA|TRBJ2-3|once|TRBV11-2
TGTGCCAGCAGCATACTACATGGTCGGCCAGATACACAGTATTTT
CASSILHGRPDTQYF
>TRBD1|TRBJ2-3|NA|TRBV29-1
TGCAGTGTTTCCGGGACAGGGGCGTCATATACGCAGTATTTT
CSVSGTGASYTQYF
>TRBD2|TRBJ2-5|NA|TRBV11-2
TGTGCCTGCAGCCAAACTCCTGGCGGGGGGAGAGAGACTCAGTGCTTC
CACSQTPGGGRETQCF
>TRBD1|TRBJ1-2|NA|TRBV4-3
TGTTCCAGCAGCCAAGACAGGGGGGCACTATATGGCTACACCTTC
CSSSQDRGALYGYTF
>NA|TRBJ2-1|NA|TRBV6-1
TGTGCCAGCAGAGTCGGAGCAGGGGGGTACAATAAGCAGTTCTTC
CASRVGAGGYNKQFF
>TRBD2|TRBJ2-1|NA|TRBV6-2/TRBV6-3
TGTGCCAGCAGCCCACTAGCGAGAGCTTTCAATGAGCAGTTTTTC
CASSPLARAFNEQFF
>NA|TRBJ1-1|many|TRBV12-3/TRBV12-4
TGTGCCAGCAGTTTGGCCTCTGAAGCTTTCTTT
CASSLASEAFF
>NA|TRBJ2-1|once|TRBV20-1
TGCAGCGCTAGTGCCCCGGCTAGCCGGAGGGCCGGAGAGCAGTTCTTC
CSASAPASRRAGEQFF
>TRBD2|TRBJ2-1|NA|TRBV11-2
TGTGCCAGCAGCTTAACTAGCGGATACAATGATCAGTCCTTC
CASSLTSGYNDQSF
>TRBD1|TRBJ1-2|many|TRBV28
TGTGCCAGCACCGTTGGACAGGGAGGCGGCTACACCTTC
CASTVGQGGGYTF
>NA|TRBJ2-7|medium-sized|TRBV11-2
TGTGCCAGCAGCTTAGGCCACGGCTCCTACGAGCAGTACTTC
CASSLGHGSYEQYF
>TRBD2|TRBJ2-2|NA|TRBV5-1
TGCGCCAGCAGCTCAACGTCGGCGGGAGGGAACGGGGAGCCGTTTTTT
CASSSTSAGGNGEPFF
>TRBD2|TRBJ2-7|few|TRBV6-2/TRBV6-3
TGTGCCAGCAGCCCCTGGTTAGCGGGAGGTCGCGTATCCTACGAGCAGTACTTC
CASSPWLAGGRVSYEQYF
>NA|TRBJ2-1|NA|TRBV4-1
TGTGCCAACAGCCCGCTCGGTAACAACAACGATGAGCAGTTCTTC
CANSPLGNNNDEQFF
>NA|TRBJ2-7|few|TRBV11-2
TGTGTCAGCAGCCCGTCGTGGCTGGCAGAGTACGAGCAGTACTTC
CVSSPSWLAEYEQYF
>TRBD1|TRBJ2-7|NA|TRBV11-3
TGTGCCAGCAGCCTGGGACAGTCCTACGAGCACTACTTC
CASSLGQSYEHYF
>NA|TRBJ2-5|NA|TRBV11-3
TGTGCCAGCATGTGGGGATCCCAAGTGACCCAGTACTTC
CASMWGSQVTQYF
>TRBD2|TRBJ2-1|many|TRBV4-3
TGCGCCAGCAGCCAAGACCTAGCGGGAGGGCCGTACAATGAGCAGTTCTTC
CASSQDLAGGPYNEQFF
>TRBD2|TRBJ2-4|few|TRBV6-5
TGTACCATCACTAGCGGAGGGGACATTCAGTACTTC
CTITSGGDIQYF
>TRBD1|TRBJ2-3|NA|TRBV6-2/TRBV6-3
TGTGACAGCAGTTACTCGTCGTCGGGGACAGATACGCACTATTTT
CDSSYSSSGTDTHYF
>NA|TRBJ2-7|NA|TRBV30
TGTGCCTGGAGTGGATCCCTCCTTGCGGGCGAGCAGTACTTC
CAWSGSLLAGEQYF
>NA|TRBJ1-2|NA|TRBV12-3/TRBV12-4
TGCGCCGGCAGTTTCCGGGGCTCATATGGCTACACCTTC
CAGSFRGSYGYTF
>NA|TRBJ1-1|NA|TRBV6-1
TGTGCCAGCAGTGGAGACCGGGGGGTAGACAGTGAAGCTTTCTTT
CASSGDRGVDSEAFF
>TRBD1|TRBJ1-5|NA|TRBV4-2
TGTGCCAGCAGCCAGGATATAGGGGGCAATCAGCCCCGGCATTTT
CASSQDIGGNQPRHF
>NA|TRBJ2-4|NA|TRBV11-2
TGTGCCAGCAGCCCAGCCGGGTCTTCCACGGTGGCCAAAAACATTCAGTACTTC
CASSPAGSSTVAKNIQYF
>TRBD1|TRBJ2-1|many|TRBV28
TGTGCCAGCAGGGGGACAGGGGGAAGCTCCTACAATGAGCAGTTCTTC
CASRGTGGSSYNEQFF
>TRBD1|TRBJ2-3|NA|TRBV10-3
TGCGCCATCAGTCCGGGACAGGGGGGAACAGATACGCAGTGCTTT
CAISPGQGGTDTQCF
>NA|TRBJ1-2|NA|TRBV12-3/TRBV12-4
TGTACCAGCAGTCTCGGGACATGGCCCTATGGCTACACCTTC
CTSSLGTWPYGYTF
>TRBD2|TRBJ2-2|NA|TRBV29-1
TGCAGCGTTACGGGACTAGTTGCAACGAACACCGTGGAGTTGTTTTTT
CSVTGLVATNTVELFF
>NA|TRBJ2-2|few|TRBV11-2
TGTGCCAGCAGCTTTGCGGGCACGAACACCGGAGAGCTGTTTTTT
CASSFAGTNTGELFF
>TRBD1|TRBJ1-5|few|TRBV19
TGTGCCAGTACCCAGACAGGGGACTCGAATCAGCCCCAGCATTTT
CASTQTGDSNQPQHF
>TRBD1|TRBJ2-6|many|TRBV5-6
TGTGCCAGCAGCTCGTGGACAGGGTGGCTTTCTGGGGCCAACGTCCTGACTTTC
CASSSWTGWLSGANVLTF
>TRBD1|TRBJ2-7|once|TRBV11-2
TGTGTTAGCAACCAAGGGACAGGGAGAACCTACGAGCAGTACTTC
CVSNQGTGRTYEQYF
>NA|TRBJ2-2|few|TRBV4-3
TGCGCCGGCAGCCAAGCCGCAGGGGATACCGGGGAGCTGTTCTTT
CAGSQAAGDTGELFF
>NA|TRBJ1-5|NA|TRBV4-1
TGCGCTAGCAGCCAACACAACGCGCCCATGGCCCAGCATTTT
CASSQHNAPMAQHF
>TRBD2|TRBJ2-2|NA|TRBV28
TGTGCCAGCGGTACCGGGACTAGCGGGAAAGTTTTCGGCGGGGTGCTGTTTTTT
CASGTGTSGKVFGGVLFF
>NA|TRBJ2-3|NA|TRBV6-1
TGTGCCAGCAGTGAAGGATTAGGGCCAGTTACGCAGTATTTT
CASSEGLGPVTQYF
>TRBD2|TRBJ2-1|once|TRBV4-3
TGCGCCAGCAACCAAGACCGGGGGGGAGTAGGTTCCAATGAGCAATTCTTC
CASNQDRGGVGSNEQFF
>NA|TRBJ2-1|NA|TRBV7-2
TGTGCCAGCAGCTTAGTGGGGGGTACTGCGGGCAATGAGCAGTTCTTC
CASSLVGGTAGNEQFF
>NA|TRBJ2-2|NA|TRBV14
TGTGCCAGCAGCCAAACAACGGGCCTCGTGGAGCTGTTTTTT
CASSQTTGLVELFF
>NA|TRBJ1-3|NA|TRBV12-3/TRBV12-4
TGTGCCGGCAGCCCTAGGGGCGAGGCAGTGATCTTAGTGGGTGGAAACACCATATATTTT
CAGSPRGEAVILVGGNTIYF
>NA|TRBJ1-5|NA|TRBV6-1
TGTGCCAGCAGTGAGACGAGGGAAAAGGAGCCCCAGCATTTT
CASSETREKEPQHF
>NA|TRBJ1-1|many|TRBV5-4
TGTGCCAGTGGAGGGGGGCCTGAAGCTTTCTTT
CASGGGPEAFF